This section outlines one T cell receptor beta chain sequence together with its context. The data were taken from a study of blood T cell repertoires in COVID-19. TCRdb's copy holds only in-frame clones and misses some; the assay was immunoSEQ multiplex PCR. Of about 200,000 clones listed, more than 65% are singletons. The sample taken for sequencing was PBMCs or T cells enriched from blood (not recorded which). This receptor was taken from a man aged 40-50 years who had recovered from COVID-19.

CDR3 nucleotide sequence: TGTGCCAGCAGCCAATTGCGGGAGACCCAGTACTTC. This gives the protein CASSQLRETQYF. The V and J genes are TRBV11-2 and TRBJ2-5; D gene uncertain. Germline V lookup: CDR1 SGHAT, CDR2 FQNNGV. The CDR3 totals 12 residues. V was pared by 5 bases and J by 5 bases, with 9 bases between.